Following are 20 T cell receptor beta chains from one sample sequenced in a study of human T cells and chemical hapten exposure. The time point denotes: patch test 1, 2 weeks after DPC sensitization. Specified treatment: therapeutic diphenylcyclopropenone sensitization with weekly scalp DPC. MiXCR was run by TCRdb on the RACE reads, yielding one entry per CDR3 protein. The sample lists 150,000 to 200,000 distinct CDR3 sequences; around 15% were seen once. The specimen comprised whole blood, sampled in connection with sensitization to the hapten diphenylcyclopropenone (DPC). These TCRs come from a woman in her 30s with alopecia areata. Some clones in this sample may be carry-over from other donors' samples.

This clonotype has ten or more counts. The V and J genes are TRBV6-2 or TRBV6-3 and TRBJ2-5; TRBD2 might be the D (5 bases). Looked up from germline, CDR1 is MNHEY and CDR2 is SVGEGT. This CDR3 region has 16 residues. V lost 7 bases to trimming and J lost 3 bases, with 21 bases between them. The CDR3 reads CASTSTSLRREETQYF. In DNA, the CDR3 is TGTGCCAGCACGTCCACTAGTCTCAGAAGAGAAGAGACCCAGTACTTC.

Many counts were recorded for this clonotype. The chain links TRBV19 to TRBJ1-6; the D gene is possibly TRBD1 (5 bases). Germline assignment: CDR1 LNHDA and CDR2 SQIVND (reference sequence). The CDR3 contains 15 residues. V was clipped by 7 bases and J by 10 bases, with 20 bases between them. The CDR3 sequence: CASNRGPGAGSPLHF. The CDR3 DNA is TGTGCCAGTAATCGAGGGCCCGGGGCAGGGTCACCCCTCCACTTT.

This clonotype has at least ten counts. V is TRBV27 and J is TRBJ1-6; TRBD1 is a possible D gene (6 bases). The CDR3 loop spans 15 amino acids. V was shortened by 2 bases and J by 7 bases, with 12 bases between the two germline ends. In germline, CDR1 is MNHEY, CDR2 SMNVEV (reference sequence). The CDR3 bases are TGTGCCAGCAGTTTACGGACAGCTCTAAATTCACCCCTCCACTTT. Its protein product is CASSLRTALNSPLHF.

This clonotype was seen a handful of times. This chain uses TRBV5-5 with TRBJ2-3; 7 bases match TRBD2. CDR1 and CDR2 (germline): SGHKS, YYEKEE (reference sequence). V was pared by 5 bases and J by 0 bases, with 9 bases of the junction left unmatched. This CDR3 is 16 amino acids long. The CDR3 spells CASSAAGETSTDTQYF. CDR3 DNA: TGTGCCAGCAGTGCGGCGGGGGAAACTAGCACAGATACGCAGTATTTT. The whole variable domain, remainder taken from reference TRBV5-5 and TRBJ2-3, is DAGVTQSPTHLIKTRGQQVTLRCSPISGHKSVSWYQQVLGQGPQFIFQYYEKEERGRGNFPDRFSARQFPNYSSELNVNALLLGDSALYLCASSAAGETSTDTQYFGPGTRLTVL.

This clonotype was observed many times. DNA for the CDR3: TGTGCCAGCAGCGTAGGGGGGCGACAGGGGTCCTACGAGCAGTACTTC. Translated: CASSVGGRQGSYEQYF. The chain employs TRBV9 and TRBJ2-7; 8 bases are shared with TRBD1. The CDR3 runs 16 residues. After removal of 0 bases from V and 1 base from J, the junction contained 6 bases not matched to a gene. Germline loops: CDR1 SGDLS, CDR2 YYNGEE.

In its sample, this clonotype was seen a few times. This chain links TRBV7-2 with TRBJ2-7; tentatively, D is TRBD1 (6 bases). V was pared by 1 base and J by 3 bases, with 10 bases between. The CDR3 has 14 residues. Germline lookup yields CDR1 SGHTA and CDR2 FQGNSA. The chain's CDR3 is CASSLGGRGYEQYF. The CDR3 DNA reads TGTGCCAGCAGCTTAGGGGGCAGGGGCTACGAGCAGTACTTC.

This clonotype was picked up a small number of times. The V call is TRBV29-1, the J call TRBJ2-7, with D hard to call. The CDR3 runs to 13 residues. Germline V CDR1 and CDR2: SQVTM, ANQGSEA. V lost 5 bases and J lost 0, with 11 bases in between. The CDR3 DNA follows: TGCAGCGTTTTCGGAAGAAGCTCCTACGAGCAGTACTTC. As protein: CSVFGRSSYEQYF.

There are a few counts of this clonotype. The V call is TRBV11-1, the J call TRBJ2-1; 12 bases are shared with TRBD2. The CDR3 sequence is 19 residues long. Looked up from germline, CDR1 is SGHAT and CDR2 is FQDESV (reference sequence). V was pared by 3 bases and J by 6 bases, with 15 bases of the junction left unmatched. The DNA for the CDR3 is TGTGCCAGCAGCTTCCCTGGGGCTAGCGGGAGGGCCTCCCTCAATGAGCAGTTCTTC. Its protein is CASSFPGASGRASLNEQFF.

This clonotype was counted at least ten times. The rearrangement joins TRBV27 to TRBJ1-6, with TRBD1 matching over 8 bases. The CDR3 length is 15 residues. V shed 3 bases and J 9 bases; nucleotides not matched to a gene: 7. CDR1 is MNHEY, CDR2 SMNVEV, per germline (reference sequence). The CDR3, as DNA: TGTGCCAGCAGTTTTCAGGGGGCGAGGATTTCACCCCTCCACTTT. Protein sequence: CASSFQGARISPLHF.

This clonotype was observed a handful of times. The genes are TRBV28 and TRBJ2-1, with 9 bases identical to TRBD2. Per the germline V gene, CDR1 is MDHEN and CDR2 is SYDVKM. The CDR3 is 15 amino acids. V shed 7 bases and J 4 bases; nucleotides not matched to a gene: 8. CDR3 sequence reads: CASTAGGAQYNEQFF. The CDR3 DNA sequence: TGTGCCAGCACCGCGGGGGGGGCTCAATACAATGAGCAGTTCTTC.

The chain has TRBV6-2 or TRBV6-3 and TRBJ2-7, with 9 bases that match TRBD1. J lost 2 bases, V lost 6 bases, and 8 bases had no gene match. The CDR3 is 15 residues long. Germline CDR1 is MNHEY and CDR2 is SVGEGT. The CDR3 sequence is CASRYGGQGAYEQYF. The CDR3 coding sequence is TGTGCCAGCAGATACGGGGGACAGGGAGCCTACGAGCAGTACTTC.

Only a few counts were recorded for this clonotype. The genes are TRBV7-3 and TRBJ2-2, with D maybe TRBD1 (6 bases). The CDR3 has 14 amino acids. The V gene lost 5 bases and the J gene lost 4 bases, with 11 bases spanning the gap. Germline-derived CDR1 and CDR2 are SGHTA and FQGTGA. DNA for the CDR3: TGTGCCAGCAGCCCCAGGGGCCCCACCGGGGAGCTGTTTTTT. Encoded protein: CASSPRGPTGELFF. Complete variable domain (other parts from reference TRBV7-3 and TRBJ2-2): GAGVSQTPSNKVTEKGKYVELRCDPISGHTALYWYRQSLGQGPEFLIYFQGTGAADDSGLPNDRFFAVRPEGSVSTLKIQRTERGDSAVYLCASSPRGPTGELFFGEGSRLTVL.

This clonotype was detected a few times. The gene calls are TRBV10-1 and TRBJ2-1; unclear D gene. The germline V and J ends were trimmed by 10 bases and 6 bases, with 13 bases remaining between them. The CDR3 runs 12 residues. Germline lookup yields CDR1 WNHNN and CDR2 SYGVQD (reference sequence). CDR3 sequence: CATGPDLNEQFF. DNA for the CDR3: TGCGCCACCGGGCCGGATCTCAATGAGCAGTTCTTC.

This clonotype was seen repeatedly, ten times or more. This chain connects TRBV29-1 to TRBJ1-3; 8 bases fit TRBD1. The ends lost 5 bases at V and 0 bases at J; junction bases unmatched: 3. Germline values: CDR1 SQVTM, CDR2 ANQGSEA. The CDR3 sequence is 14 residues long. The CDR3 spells CSVLTGGSGNTIYF. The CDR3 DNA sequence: TGCAGCGTTCTTACAGGGGGCTCTGGAAACACCATATATTTT.

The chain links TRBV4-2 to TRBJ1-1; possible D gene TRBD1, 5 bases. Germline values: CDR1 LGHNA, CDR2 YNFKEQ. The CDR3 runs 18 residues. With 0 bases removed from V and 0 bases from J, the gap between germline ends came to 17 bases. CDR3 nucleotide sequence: TGTGCCAGCAGCCAAGAGTCCGGGGCCAGGGCCCTGAACACTGAAGCTTTCTTT. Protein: CASSQESGARALNTEAFF.

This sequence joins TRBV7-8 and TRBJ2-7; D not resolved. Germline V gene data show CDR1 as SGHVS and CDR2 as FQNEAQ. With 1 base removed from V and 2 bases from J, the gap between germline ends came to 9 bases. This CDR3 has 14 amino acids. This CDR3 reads CASSLVWSAYEQYF. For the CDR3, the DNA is TGTGCCAGCAGCTTAGTGTGGTCCGCCTACGAGCAGTACTTC.

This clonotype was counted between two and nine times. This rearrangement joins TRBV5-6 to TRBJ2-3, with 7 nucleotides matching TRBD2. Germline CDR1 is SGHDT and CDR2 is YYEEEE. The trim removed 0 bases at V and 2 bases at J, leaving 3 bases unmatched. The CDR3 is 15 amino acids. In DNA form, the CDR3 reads TGTGCCAGCAGCTTGGCTAGCGGTTACACAGATACGCAGTATTTT. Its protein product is CASSLASGYTDTQYF.

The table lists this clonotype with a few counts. CDR3 DNA sequence: TGTGCCAGCAGCTTGAAGCGTGAGCAGTTCTTC. Protein sequence: CASSLKREQFF. V is TRBV5-4 and J is TRBJ2-1; D uncertain. Germline V gives CDR1 SGHNT, CDR2 YYREEE (reference sequence). V lost 1 base and J 9 bases, leaving 5 bases between the germline ends. The CDR3 contains 11 residues.

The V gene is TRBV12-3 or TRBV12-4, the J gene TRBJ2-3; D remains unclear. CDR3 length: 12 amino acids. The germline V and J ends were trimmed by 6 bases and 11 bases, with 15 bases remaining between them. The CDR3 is CASRTTPEEQYF. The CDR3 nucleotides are TGTGCCAGCAGAACTACTCCGGAAGAGCAGTATTTT.

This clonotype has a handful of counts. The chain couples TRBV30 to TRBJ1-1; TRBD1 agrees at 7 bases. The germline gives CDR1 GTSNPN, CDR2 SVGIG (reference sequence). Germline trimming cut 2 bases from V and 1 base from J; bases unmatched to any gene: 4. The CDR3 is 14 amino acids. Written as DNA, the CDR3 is TGTGCCTGGAGTCACAGGGGCCCGAACACTGAAGCTTTCTTT. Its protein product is CAWSHRGPNTEAFF.